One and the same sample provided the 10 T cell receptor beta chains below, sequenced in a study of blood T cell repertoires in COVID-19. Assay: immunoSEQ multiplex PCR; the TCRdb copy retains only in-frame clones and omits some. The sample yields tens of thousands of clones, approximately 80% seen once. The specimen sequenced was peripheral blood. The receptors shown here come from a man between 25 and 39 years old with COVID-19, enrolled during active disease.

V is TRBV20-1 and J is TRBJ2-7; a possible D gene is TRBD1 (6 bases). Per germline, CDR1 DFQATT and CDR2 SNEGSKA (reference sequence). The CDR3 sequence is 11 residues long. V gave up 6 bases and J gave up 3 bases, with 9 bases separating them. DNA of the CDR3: TGCAGTGCCGAACAGGGCTACGAGCAGTACTTC. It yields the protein CSAEQGYEQYF.

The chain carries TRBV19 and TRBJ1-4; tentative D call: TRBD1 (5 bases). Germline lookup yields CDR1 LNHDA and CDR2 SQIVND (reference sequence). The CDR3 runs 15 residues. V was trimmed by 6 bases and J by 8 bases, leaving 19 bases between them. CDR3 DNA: TGTGCCAGTAGCCACTTGGGGAGGGGTGAGGAAAAACTGTTTTTT. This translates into CASSHLGRGEEKLFF.

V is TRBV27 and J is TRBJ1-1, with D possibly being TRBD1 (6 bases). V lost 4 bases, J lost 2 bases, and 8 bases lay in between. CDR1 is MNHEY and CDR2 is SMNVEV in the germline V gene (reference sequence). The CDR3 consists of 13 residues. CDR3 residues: CASSWGHNTEAFF. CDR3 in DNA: TGTGCCAGCAGTTGGGGGCATAACACTGAAGCTTTCTTT.

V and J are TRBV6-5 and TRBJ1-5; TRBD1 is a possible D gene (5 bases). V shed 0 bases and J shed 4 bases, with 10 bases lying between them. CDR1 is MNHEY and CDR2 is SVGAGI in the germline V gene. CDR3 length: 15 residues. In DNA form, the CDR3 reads TGTGCCAGCAGTTACTCTCGACAGATTAATCAGCCCCAGCATTTT. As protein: CASSYSRQINQPQHF.

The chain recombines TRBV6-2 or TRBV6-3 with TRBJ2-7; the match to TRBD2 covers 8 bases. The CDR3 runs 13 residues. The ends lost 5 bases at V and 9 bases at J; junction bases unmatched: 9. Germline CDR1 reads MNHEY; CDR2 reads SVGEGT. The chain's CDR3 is CASSAGGRSWQYF. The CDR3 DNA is TGTGCCAGCAGTGCAGGCGGGAGGTCCTGGCAGTACTTC.

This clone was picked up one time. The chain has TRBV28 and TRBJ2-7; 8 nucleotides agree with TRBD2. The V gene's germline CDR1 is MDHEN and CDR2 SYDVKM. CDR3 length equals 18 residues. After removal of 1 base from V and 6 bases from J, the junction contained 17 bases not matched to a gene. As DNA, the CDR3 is TGTGCCAGCAGTTTATATCCGGGAGGCCATCGAAGCGGGGGCGAGCAGTACTTC. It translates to CASSLYPGGHRSGGEQYF.

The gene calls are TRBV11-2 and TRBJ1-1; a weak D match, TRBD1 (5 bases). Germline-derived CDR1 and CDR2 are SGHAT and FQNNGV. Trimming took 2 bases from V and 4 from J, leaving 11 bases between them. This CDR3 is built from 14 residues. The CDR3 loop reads CASSLSRQGTEAFF. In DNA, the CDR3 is TGTGCCAGCAGCTTAAGCAGGCAGGGCACTGAAGCTTTCTTT.

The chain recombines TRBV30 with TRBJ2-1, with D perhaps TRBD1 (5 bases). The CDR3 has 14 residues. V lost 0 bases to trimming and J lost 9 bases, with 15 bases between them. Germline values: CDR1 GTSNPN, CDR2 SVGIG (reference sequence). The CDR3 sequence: CAWSVSWQGGEQFF. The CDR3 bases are TGTGCCTGGAGTGTATCCTGGCAGGGCGGTGAGCAGTTCTTC.

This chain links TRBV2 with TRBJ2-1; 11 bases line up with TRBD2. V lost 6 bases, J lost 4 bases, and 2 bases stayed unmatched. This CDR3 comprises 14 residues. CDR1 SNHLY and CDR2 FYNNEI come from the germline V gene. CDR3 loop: CASRLAGGYNEQFF. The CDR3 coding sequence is TGTGCCAGCAGGCTAGCGGGAGGTTACAATGAGCAGTTCTTC.

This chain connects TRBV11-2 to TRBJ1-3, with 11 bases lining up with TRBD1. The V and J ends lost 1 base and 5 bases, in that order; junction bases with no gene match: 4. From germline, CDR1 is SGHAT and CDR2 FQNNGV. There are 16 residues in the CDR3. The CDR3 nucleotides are TGTGCCAGCAGCTTAGGGACAGGGGGCTTCAGAAACACCATATATTTT. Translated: CASSLGTGGFRNTIYF.